The 15 T cell receptor beta chains below were found in one sample sequenced in a study of graft-versus-host responses after intestinal transplantation. Assay used: immunoSEQ multiplex PCR; TCRdb lists only in-frame clones, some missing. This table holds more than 45,000 clones, approximately 89% found once. The sample consisted of PBMCs, taken around 120 days after intestinal transplantation. These receptors were obtained from a human patient who received an intestinal transplant, so some T cells may come from the graft donor.

This chain connects TRBV7-4 to TRBJ1-5; the D gene is possibly TRBD1 (5 bases). The length of the CDR3 is 14 residues. The V end lost 4 bases, the J end lost 5 bases, and 12 bases lay between the germline ends. Germline assignment: CDR1 SGHVT and CDR2 SQSDAQ. Here the CDR3 DNA reads TGTGCCAGCAGCTATTCAGGGATGGATCAGCCCCAGCATTTT. It is translated as CASSYSGMDQPQHF.

The CDR3 loop is CASSQSPGQYLNTEAFF. The DNA for the CDR3 is TGTGCCAGCAGCCAATCGCCGGGACAGTATTTGAACACTGAAGCTTTCTTT. The rearrangement uses TRBV16 and TRBJ1-1; TRBD1 aligns across 7 bases. CDR3 length: 17 amino acids. Trimming removed 0 bases from V and 0 bases from J; junction bases left unmatched: 7. The germline CDR1 and CDR2 sequences are KGHSY and FQNENV. Full variable domain (remainder filled in from reference TRBV16 and TRBJ1-1): GEEVAQTPKHLVRGEGQKAKLYCAPIKGHSYVFWYQQVLKNEFKFLISFQNENVFDETGMPKERFSAKCLPNSPCSLEIQATKLEDSAVYFCASSQSPGQYLNTEAFFGQGTRLTVV.

The chain recombines TRBV15 with TRBJ1-1; D uncertain. CDR1 and CDR2 (germline): LNHNV, YYDKDF (reference sequence). The V end was cut by 5 bases, the J end by 0 bases, with 13 bases between. CDR3 length equals 15 residues. This chain's CDR3 is CATSPRTDMNTEAFF. Written as DNA, the CDR3 is TGTGCCACCAGCCCGCGGACGGATATGAACACTGAAGCTTTCTTT.

The CDR3 nucleotides are TGTGCCAGCAGCGCAGGGACTAGCGGGAACACCGGGGAGCTGTTTTTT. Protein sequence: CASSAGTSGNTGELFF. This chain joins TRBV9 and TRBJ2-2, with 11 bases fitting TRBD2. V gave up 3 bases and J gave up 1 base; unmatched junction bases: 2. Germline V gives CDR1 SGDLS, CDR2 YYNGEE. CDR3 length equals 16 residues.

The rearrangement joins TRBV28 to TRBJ2-3; TRBD2 might be the D (6 bases). CDR1 is MDHEN and CDR2 is SYDVKM in the germline V gene. This CDR3 is 12 amino acids long. V lost 6 bases and J lost 14, with 18 bases in between. Here the CDR3 reads CASSPTSFPPYF. In DNA form, the CDR3 reads TGTGCCAGCAGCCCGACTAGTTTTCCCCCGTATTTT.

V gene TRBV29-1 combines with J gene TRBJ2-6; either TRBD1 or TRBD2 may supply D (5 bases each). This CDR3 has 16 amino acids. The germline V gene encodes CDR1 SQVTM and CDR2 ANQGSEA. Trimming stripped 5 bases from V and 0 bases from J, with 14 bases between. CDR3 nucleotide sequence: TGCAGCGTTTTCCGGGACGTTGACTCTGGGGCCAACGTCCTGACTTTC. This gives the protein CSVFRDVDSGANVLTF.

V gene TRBV27 combines with J gene TRBJ2-7; D not resolved. V lost 3 bases to trimming and J lost 6 bases, with 9 bases between them. The germline CDR1 and CDR2 sequences are MNHEY and SMNVEV (reference sequence). This CDR3 is 12 amino acids long. The CDR3 bases are TGTGCCAGCAGTTTCCTGGGCGGCGAGCAGTACTTC. This translates into CASSFLGGEQYF.

This rearrangement joins TRBV19 to TRBJ2-5, with 10 bases lining up with TRBD2. The V segment lost 1 base and the J segment 5 bases; nucleotides outside the gene matches: 4. This CDR3 spans 15 amino acids. Germline V gene data show CDR1 as LNHDA and CDR2 as SQIVND (reference sequence). CDR3 sequence (DNA): TGTGCCAGTAGTATAGCCTCAGCGGGGGGGGAGACCCAGTACTTC. As protein: CASSIASAGGETQYF. The full variable domain, completed using reference TRBV19 and TRBJ2-5, is DGGITQSPKYLFRKEGQNVTLSCEQNLNHDAMYWYRQDPGQGLRLIYYSQIVNDFQKGDIAEGYSVSREKKESFPLTVTSAQKNPTAFYLCASSIASAGGETQYFGPGTRLLVL.

This clone was counted once. The chain joins TRBV6-5 to TRBJ1-1; D uncertain. CDR1 is MNHEY and CDR2 is SVGAGI in the germline V gene. The V end lost 8 bases, the J end lost 4 bases, and 11 bases lay between the germline ends. The CDR3 is 12 amino acids. CDR3 sequence: CASVFGVTEAFF. Written as DNA, the CDR3 is TGTGCCAGCGTCTTTGGGGTCACTGAAGCTTTCTTT.

The table lists this clone with a count of one. V is TRBV28 and J is TRBJ2-3, with D unresolved. In germline, CDR1 is MDHEN, CDR2 SYDVKM. Trimming removed 1 base from V and 6 bases from J, with 11 bases in between. This CDR3 spans 14 amino acids. The CDR3 DNA reads TGTGCCAGCAGTTTATCCCCCAGGCTGGATACGCAGTATTTT. Its protein product is CASSLSPRLDTQYF.

The V gene is TRBV11-2, the J gene TRBJ1-1, with D hard to call. There are 14 residues in the CDR3. The germline gives CDR1 SGHAT, CDR2 FQNNGV. V was trimmed by 5 bases and J by 1 base, leaving 11 bases between them. This chain's CDR3 is CASSPRAQNTEAFF. As DNA, the CDR3 is TGTGCCAGCAGCCCACGGGCCCAGAACACTGAAGCTTTCTTT.

In this sample, this clone turned up once. The chain couples TRBV19 to TRBJ2-3, with a possible D match to TRBD1 (6 bases). With 5 bases removed from V and 4 bases from J, the gap between germline ends came to 13 bases. The CDR3 is 14 amino acids. Germline CDR1 is LNHDA and CDR2 is SQIVND (reference sequence). CDR3 region: CASSWDKAADTQYF. The CDR3 DNA sequence: TGTGCCAGTAGTTGGGACAAGGCGGCAGATACGCAGTATTTT.

The chain employs TRBV28 and TRBJ2-5; D possibly corresponds to TRBD2 (6 bases). The CDR3 is made up of 15 amino acids. The V gene's germline CDR1 is MDHEN and CDR2 SYDVKM. The V gene lost 5 bases and the J gene lost 1 base, with 14 bases spanning the gap. The CDR3 sequence is CASSLLPGAQETQYF. The CDR3 bases are TGTGCCAGCAGTCTATTACCGGGAGCCCAAGAGACCCAGTACTTC.

V gene TRBV7-9 combines with J gene TRBJ1-5; 9 positions agree with TRBD1. The V segment lost 5 bases and the J segment 7 bases; nucleotides outside the gene matches: 6. This CDR3 contains 14 residues. Germline V gene sequence: CDR1 SEHNR, CDR2 FQNEAQ (reference sequence). CDR3 nucleotides: TGTGCCAGCAGCCGTACAGGGGGCGACCAGCCCCAGCATTTT. This codes for CASSRTGGDQPQHF. The full variable domain, rest sourced from reference TRBV7-9 and TRBJ1-5, is DTGVSQNPRHKITKRGQNVTFRCDPISEHNRLYWYRQTLGQGPEFLTYFQNEAQLEKSRLLSDRFSAERPKGSFSTLEIQRTEQGDSAMYLCASSRTGGDQPQHFGDGTRLSIL.

The genes are TRBV28 and TRBJ2-5; D not resolved. With the DNA end fitting TRBJ2-7 better, the J assignment may be wrong. CDR3 length: 18 amino acids. In germline, CDR1 is MDHEN, CDR2 SYDVKM. In DNA form, the CDR3 reads TGTGCCAGCAGTCCCCGTTTACCCAGTCTCGGAGAAGACTACGAGCAGTACTTC. It codes for CASSPRLPSLGEDYEQYF.